A selection of T cell receptor beta chains follows, all from one sample in a study of cytomegalovirus exposure and HLA in healthy donors. Some clones are missing from TCRdb's copy, which holds only in-frame ones; the method was immunoSEQ multiplex PCR. The repertoire holds fewer than 200,000 clones, with roughly 73% as singletons. Material: PBMCs. Receptors originate from a woman aged 25 to 39 in good health and CMV-seronegative. CDR3s include the opening cysteine and the closing phenylalanine or tryptophan. D genes are given only for firm matches. Only some rows state a clone size, as once, few, many or a class for expanded clones.

j_gene	abundance	d_gene	v_gene	CDR3aa	CDR3nt
TRBJ1-1	.	TRBD1	TRBV2	CASKGQGHPNTEAFF	TGTGCCAGCAAGGGACAGGGGCACCCGAACACTGAAGCTTTCTTT
TRBJ1-2	.	.	TRBV6-6	CASSYSSGQSLGYTF	TGTGCCAGCAGTTACTCCTCAGGACAGTCCCTAGGCTACACCTTC
TRBJ2-7	.	.	TRBV7-6	CASSLRPGTYEQYF	TGTGCCAGCAGCCTCCGCCCGGGAACCTACGAGCAGTACTTC
TRBJ2-4	.	.	TRBV6-1	CASSEGHTTAKNIQYF	TGTGCCAGCAGTGAGGGACACACGACCGCCAAAAACATTCAGTACTTC
TRBJ2-2	.	.	TRBV5-8	CASSLALERMNTGELFF	TGTGCCAGCAGCTTGGCCCTAGAGCGGATGAACACCGGGGAGCTGTTTTTT
TRBJ1-1	.	.	TRBV5-8	CASSLVYGGTEAFF	TGTGCCAGCAGCTTGGTTTACGGGGGCACTGAAGCTTTCTTT
TRBJ2-3	.	TRBD2	TRBV7-3	CASSSTSGRADTQYF	TGTGCCAGCAGCTCAACTAGCGGGAGGGCAGATACGCAGTATTTT
TRBJ2-5	.	TRBD2	TRBV9	CASSPRAGGRETQYF	TGTGCCAGCAGCCCCCGAGCGGGAGGGAGGGAGACCCAGTACTTC
TRBJ2-1	.	.	TRBV5-6	CASRTRPYNEQFF	TGTGCCAGCAGGACTAGACCCTACAATGAGCAGTTCTTC
TRBJ1-1	few	.	TRBV21-1	CASSSDRVGGNTEAFF	TGTGCCAGCAGTTCCGACAGGGTAGGAGGGAACACTGAAGCTTTCTTT
TRBJ1-4	.	.	TRBV7-9	CASSLGQGLLFF	TGTGCCAGCAGCTTAGGTCAGGGGTTACTGTTTTTT
TRBJ2-3	few	.	TRBV5-4	CASSLGDSDTQYF	TGTGCCAGCAGCTTAGGGGACTCGGATACGCAGTATTTT
TRBJ2-5	few	TRBD1	TRBV10-3	CAAASGTGGKETQYF	TGTGCCGCCGCCTCCGGGACAGGGGGAAAAGAGACCCAGTACTTC
TRBJ1-1	.	.	TRBV2	CASLIRDKILNTEAFF	TGTGCCAGCTTAATTCGGGACAAGATCTTGAACACTGAAGCTTTCTTT
TRBJ1-4	.	.	TRBV7-2	CASSKPMGGGEKLFF	TGTGCCAGCAGCAAACCGATGGGGGGTGGTGAAAAACTGTTTTTT
TRBJ1-2	.	.	TRBV5-1	CASSLEGGIGYTF	TGCGCCAGCAGCTTGGAAGGGGGTATAGGCTACACCTTC
TRBJ2-1	.	TRBD2	TRBV7-2	CASSLSGLAGAHEQFF	TGTGCCAGCAGCCTATCGGGACTAGCGGGAGCGCATGAGCAGTTCTTC
TRBJ1-1	.	TRBD1	TRBV7-6	CASSLAPQGGTEAFF	TGTGCCAGCAGCTTAGCGCCACAGGGGGGCACTGAAGCTTTCTTT
TRBJ1-5	.	.	TRBV30	CAWSVRAAYSNQPQHF	TGTGCCTGGAGTGTACGAGCCGCGTATAGCAATCAGCCCCAGCATTTT
TRBJ1-1	.	.	TRBV30	CAWSVGGEAFF	TGTGCCTGGAGTGTAGGGGGAGAAGCTTTCTTT
TRBJ1-5	.	.	TRBV19	CASSIRGQGRQPQHF	TGTGCCAGTAGTATCCGAGGGCAGGGGAGACAGCCCCAGCATTTT
TRBJ2-3	.	.	TRBV9	CASSVVPSGRGTDTQYF	TGTGCCAGCAGCGTAGTTCCCAGCGGACGTGGCACAGATACGCAGTATTTT
TRBJ2-1	.	TRBD1	TRBV19	CASRWTGNLYNEQFF	TGTGCCAGCCGCTGGACAGGGAACCTTTACAATGAGCAGTTCTTC
TRBJ2-3	.	.	TRBV14	CASSQARFTDTQYF	TGTGCCAGCAGCCAGGCCAGGTTCACAGATACGCAGTATTTT
TRBJ2-7	.	TRBD2	TRBV4-1	CASSQGGLARYEQYF	TGCGCCAGCAGCCAAGGGGGACTAGCGAGGTACGAGCAGTACTTC
TRBJ2-7	.	.	TRBV7-3	CASSLQKGVPYEQYF	TGTGCCAGCAGCTTACAGAAGGGGGTACCCTACGAGCAGTACTTC
TRBJ2-3	.	TRBD1	TRBV2	CASSVTGGADTQYF	TGTGCCAGCAGTGTGACAGGGGGCGCAGATACGCAGTATTTT
TRBJ2-1	.	TRBD2	TRBV5-1	CASSMTSGGYNEQFF	TGCGCCAGCAGCATGACTAGCGGGGGGTACAATGAGCAGTTCTTC